This T cell receptor (beta chain) originates from a study of OX40 agonist ivuxolimab in advanced cancers. With regard to the full study: Ivuxolimab was an agonistic, fully human IgG2 monoclonal antibody directed against OX40 (CD134), a costimulatory receptor. In the dose-escalation cohort, approximately 80% of patients were male, and the mean age was 60 years with a range of roughly 20 to 79. Intravenous ivuxolimab was administered to patients every 2 weeks at six dose levels: 0.01, 0.1, 0.3, 1.5, 3 and 10 mg/kg. Of the approximately 54 dose-escalation patients, hepatocellular carcinoma was present in around 20, melanoma in approximately 15, renal cell carcinoma in 9 and head and neck cancer in 9. Peripheral TCRbeta sequencing was intended to test whether TCR sequence diversity was altered and clonal T-cell expansion was caused by ivuxolimab. Patients were allowed to have had prior anti-PD-1, anti-PD-L1 or anti-CTLA-4 therapy, and 40% of the dose-escalation patients had previously received checkpoint inhibitors. Partial responses occurred in three dose-escalation patients: two with cutaneous melanoma and one with hepatocellular carcinoma. The monotherapy dose-escalation portion (N ≈ 52 patients) of the phase I ivuxolimab trial is reported in the paper. Summary of the overall study and its limitations: At doses from 0.1 to 3.0 mg/kg, clonal expansion was seen in both CD4+ and CD8+ blood T cells between baseline and week 6. In the 0.1-3.0 mg/kg groups, partial responders were among the patients with the lowest normalized peripheral clonal expansion, particularly in CD8+ T cells. After ivuxolimab, more expanded clones were found on average in CD8+ T cells than in CD4+ T cells. The antigen specificity of the peripheral T cells that underwent clonal expansion was not determined. Low levels of normalized T-cell clonal expansion were also shown by some nonresponding patients.

The trial excluded patients who had a history of autoimmune disease or were on systemic immunosuppression. Peripheral blood for TCR sequencing was collected from all dose cohorts at baseline, on cycle 4 day 1, and on cycle 7 day 1. The samples were taken from a phase I, first-in-human, multicenter, open-label dose-escalation trial of ivuxolimab. The trial enrolled adults with locally advanced or metastatic head and neck squamous cell, hepatocellular, melanoma or renal cell carcinoma. Before TCR sequencing, CD4+ T cells and CD8+ T cells from peripheral blood were sorted into separate populations. As regards this clone: This clone's antigen is unknown. Per-base quality was not reported, and no clone a single base away is much larger than it.

The CDR3 goes from the cysteine to the phenylalanine over 15 residues. Of all the DNA, just the CDR3 is kept, 45 bases in frame from base 1. Trimming accounts for 7 bases at V and 7 bases at J, while the number of junction bases matched to no gene is 13. The germline V gene yields MNHNS for CDR1 and SASEGT for CDR2. Genomic DNA was isolated from the sorted cells so that the TCRbeta CDR3 region could be sequenced. The immunoSEQ Assay was used for sequencing of TCRbeta CDR3 regions. In its TCRdb copy, this immuneACCESS table keeps in-frame sequences only and misses some clones. Where compared with another copy, unresolved V genes explain less than half of these, and the others have no known cause. Within this sample are roughly 35,000 clones, with less than 80% of them counted one time only. The ten largest clones capture approximately 11% of the sample.

The sequence was obtained from an adult with an advanced solid tumor such as melanoma, head and neck, liver or kidney cancer. Sequenced material: CD4+ or CD8+ T cells sorted from blood, taken in a trial of the OX40 agonist ivuxolimab. In this chain, TRBV6-1 is recombined with TRBJ2-3, with 8 bases in between that match TRBD2. This receptor has the CDR3 CASIFGRGDYNTQYF. The nucleotides are TGTGCCAGCATCTTCGGGCGGGGGGACTACAATACGCAGTATTTT.